Here is one T cell receptor (beta chain) with its context. Its antigen is not known. From the PCR reads, TCRdb called clonotypes with MiXCR, one entry per CDR3 protein. The data show about 630,000 distinct CDR3 sequences, 25% seen once. The sample is drawn from a study of molecular identifiers for immune sequencing clone quantification. In germline, CDR1 is SGDLS, CDR2 YYNGEE. CDR3 size: 15 residues. With 3 bases clipped from V and 1 base from J, the junction kept 7 bases outside the gene matches. Study conclusions and caveats: Sharing of a barcode by identical TCR molecules could cause highly expanded clone sizes to be underestimated. Spiked TCR RNA from one Jurkat cell reportedly showed up when mixed among some 1 million naive cells.

The clonotype originates from a human donor in good health. Some libraries in this study had Jurkat cell RNA spiked in. J is TRBJ2-7 and V is TRBV9; 7 positions match TRBD2. The sequenced material came from naive CD8+ T cells from blood, with Jurkat cell RNA spiked in. Subset given: FACS-sorted CD8+CD4-CCR7+CD45RA+ naive T cells. CDR3 bases: TGTGCCAGCAGCGAGGGACTAACCGTATCCTACGAGCAGTACTTC. It encodes CASSEGLTVSYEQYF.